This note documents a single T cell receptor beta chain sequence. From germline, CDR1 is MRHNA and CDR2 SNTAGT. The V end lost 5 bases, the J end lost 5 bases, and 21 bases lay between the germline ends. This CDR3 region has 16 residues. The data were taken from a study of T cell responses to AZD1222 COVID-19 vaccine. TCRdb keeps only in-frame clones here, not all; method: immunoSEQ multiplex PCR. The sample shows roughly 180,000 clones, less than 95% of them seen only once. This chain connects TRBV6-4 to TRBJ2-5, with a weak D call TRBD1 (5 bases). The sample in question was peripheral blood, obtained on day 0 of AZD1222 vaccination. This sequence was found in an adult in good health. The CDR3 DNA reads TGTGCCAGCAGTAAACTCGAACAGGTCTCGCGGGAGACCCAGTACTTC. As protein: CASSKLEQVSRETQYF.